The clone carrying this T cell receptor (beta chain) was found many times. Its matching antigen is unknown. TCRdb recomputed calls from the 5' RACE reads with MiXCR, one row per CDR3 protein. Of some 50,000 distinct CDR3 sequences in the sample, more than 9% were seen once. The sample comes from a study of early T cells in non-severe SARS-CoV-2 infection. Overall study: Sequencing targeted bulk RNA from unsorted whole blood, leaving chains unpaired.

Points from the study as a whole: Anti-spike CD8 responses were favored in VDJdb matching, and private and CD4 specificities were missed.

The CDR3 loop spans 15 amino acids. The V gene end was trimmed by 7 bases and the J gene end by 2 bases; junction bases not matched to a gene: 13. Germline V gives CDR1 SQVTM, CDR2 ANQGSEA. The chain has TRBV29-1 and TRBJ2-5; the match to TRBD1 covers 7 bases. The clonotype was recovered from an adult who was a healthcare worker with PCR-confirmed SARS-CoV-2 infection or an uninfected control (not recorded which). Specimen: whole blood. The CDR3 here is CSATPATGTQETQYF. DNA of the CDR3: TGCAGCGCCACACCAGCGACAGGGACACAAGAGACCCAGTACTTC.